This T cell receptor (beta chain) was sequenced in a study of CD8+ T cells in alopecia areata. Whole-study context: Percent of scalp involved defined treated patients' severity scores. Study-wide results and limits: In blood and scalp, many expanded lesional clones persisted during tofacitinib.

This sample's treatment: oral pan-JAK inhibitor, 5-10 mg twice daily. Peripheral blood samples and lesional scalp punch biopsies were obtained from alopecia areata patients. Trimming removed 4 bases from V and 2 bases from J, with 13 bases in between. Germline V gene sequence: CDR1 SGHRS, CDR2 YFSETQ. This CDR3 is 14 amino acids long. RNA extraction was followed by reverse transcription into cDNA, which acted as the sequencing template. Data came from immunoSEQ multiplex PCR; TCRdb stores just in-frame clones and leaves some out. The data show 3,500 to 4,500 clones, 70% to 85% seen once. This clone was recorded once. Its antigen is not known.

This clonotype originated in a human donor with alopecia areata. Sequencing used skin, obtained at week 24, from a patient treated with tofacitinib. The chain recombines TRBV5-1 with TRBJ2-7, with D perhaps TRBD2 (6 bases). CDR3 sequence: CASSPELATYEQYF. The CDR3 region has the DNA TGCGCCAGCAGCCCCGAACTAGCTACCTACGAGCAGTACTTC.